The 30 T cell receptor beta chains presented below share a single source sample, sequenced in a study of graft-versus-host responses after intestinal transplantation. These receptors have no known antigen. Profiled with immunoSEQ multiplex PCR; TCRdb holds only in-frame clones, not every one. The sample includes 80,000 to 100,000 clones, 85% to 90% of them seen just once. The material sequenced was unstimulated CD4+ T cells sorted from spleen or lymph node cells, taken before intestinal transplant. These receptor sequences come from a human donor who received an intestinal transplant.

The genes are TRBV5-4 and TRBJ2-5; 8 bases are shared with TRBD1. The junction had 9 bases not matched to a gene; V was cut back by 4 bases and J by 7 bases. Germline values: CDR1 SGHNT, CDR2 YYREEE (reference sequence). The CDR3 extends over 14 amino acids. In DNA form, the CDR3 reads TGTGCCAGCAGCCCCGGTGAGACAGGGGCGACCCAGTACTTC. Translated: CASSPGETGATQYF.

V usage is TRBV27 and J usage is TRBJ2-3; 7 bases map to TRBD1. The CDR3 is 16 residues long. J lost 2 bases, V lost 4 bases, and 9 bases had no gene match. Germline assignment: CDR1 MNHEY and CDR2 SMNVEV (reference sequence). This CDR3 is CASSSYGTVSTDTQYF. The CDR3 coding sequence is TGTGCCAGCAGTTCATACGGGACAGTCTCCACAGATACGCAGTATTTT.

CDR3 in DNA: TGTGCCAGCAGCTTAGGGTTCGGACAGACCCACAATGAGCAGTTCTTC. Translating gives CASSLGFGQTHNEQFF. The chain has TRBV13 and TRBJ2-1, with a possible D match to TRBD1 (6 bases). Trimming pared 0 bases from V and 5 bases from J, leaving 14 bases between. CDR3 length: 16 residues. CDR1 PRHDT and CDR2 FYEKMQ come from the germline V gene (reference sequence).

This rearrangement joins TRBV9 to TRBJ2-1; 7 bases map to TRBD1. This CDR3 spans 15 amino acids. The V segment lost 4 bases and the J segment 12 bases; nucleotides outside the gene matches: 16. CDR1 and CDR2 (germline): SGDLS, YYNGEE. This chain's CDR3 is CASSPLGDSRGGQFF. The CDR3 region has the DNA TGTGCCAGCAGCCCCCTCGGGGACAGTAGAGGTGGGCAGTTCTTC. The whole variable domain, remainder taken from reference TRBV9 and TRBJ2-1, is DSGVTQTPKHLITATGQRVTLRCSPRSGDLSVYWYQQSLDQGLQFLIQYYNGEERAKGNILERFSAQQFPDLHSELNLSSLELGDSALYFCASSPLGDSRGGQFFGPGTRLTVL.

This rearrangement joins TRBV5-1 to TRBJ2-5; possible D gene TRBD1, 6 bases. Germline V gene data show CDR1 as SGHRS and CDR2 as YFSETQ. This CDR3 has 14 amino acids. V shed 4 bases and J shed 1 base, with 11 bases lying between them. As DNA, the CDR3 is TGCGCCAGCAGCCGCCGGGACACCCAAGAGACCCAGTACTTC. It encodes CASSRRDTQETQYF.

The chain uses TRBV4-1 and TRBJ2-7; D unclear. Trimming cost V 3 bases and J 0 bases, with 3 bases left between them. The germline V gene has CDR1 MGHRA and CDR2 YSYEKL. This CDR3 comprises 12 residues. The CDR3 loop reads CASSHSSYEQYF. CDR3 in DNA: TGCGCCAGCAGCCACAGCTCCTACGAGCAGTACTTC.

The rearrangement uses TRBV11-2 and TRBJ1-2; unclear D gene. The V end lost 3 bases, the J end lost 3 bases, and 5 bases lay between the germline ends. The CDR3 totals 12 residues. Germline-derived CDR1 and CDR2 are SGHAT and FQNNGV. CDR3 bases: TGTGCCAGCAGCTTTCTAGACTATGGCTACACCTTC. This encodes CASSFLDYGYTF. The entire variable domain, with the rest obtained from reference TRBV11-2 and TRBJ1-2, is as follows: EAGVAQSPRYKIIEKRQSVAFWCNPISGHATLYWYQQILGQGPKLLIQFQNNGVVDDSQLPKDRFSAERLKGVDSTLKIQPAKLEDSAVYLCASSFLDYGYTFGSGTRLTVV.

This clone was observed once. J is TRBJ1-1 and V is TRBV7-2; no definite D call. The germline V gene has CDR1 SGHTA and CDR2 FQGNSA. The CDR3 loop spans 13 amino acids. The ends were cut back, 4 bases at V and 1 base at J, with 7 bases in the middle. CDR3 sequence (DNA): TGTGCCAGCAGCTCGGACTGGAACACTGAAGCTTTCTTT. Translated, it gives CASSSDWNTEAFF.

This chain links TRBV6-8 with TRBJ2-5; tentative D call: TRBD2 (6 bases). CDR3 length equals 14 residues. The germline CDR1 and CDR2 sequences are MNHGY and SAAAGT. Trimming pared 6 bases from V and 3 bases from J, leaving 14 bases between. CDR3 DNA: TGTGCCAGCAGCACCTTGGGACTTAAAGAGACCCAGTACTTC. Protein: CASSTLGLKETQYF.

This clone was detected once. The chain recombines TRBV11-2 with TRBJ2-2; D may be TRBD1 (6 bases). V dropped 5 bases and J dropped 5 bases, with 12 bases sitting between them. The CDR3 consists of 14 residues. In germline, CDR1 is SGHAT, CDR2 FQNNGV. CDR3 coding DNA: TGTGCCAGCAGCCCCCGAGGGGGAACCGGGGAGCTGTTTTTT. This codes for CASSPRGGTGELFF.

This clone was found a few times. This chain links TRBV5-1 with TRBJ2-7, with 10 nucleotides matching TRBD1. The ends lost 3 bases at V and 7 bases at J; junction bases unmatched: 10. The CDR3 totals 15 residues. Germline values: CDR1 SGHRS, CDR2 YFSETQ. The CDR3 region is CASSSRDRGLGEQYF. The CDR3 region has the DNA TGCGCCAGCAGCTCCCGGGACAGGGGTTTGGGGGAGCAGTACTTC. Drawing the rest from reference TRBV5-1 and TRBJ2-7, the complete variable domain is KAGVTQTPRYLIKTRGQQVTLSCSPISGHRSVSWYQQTPGQGLQFLFEYFSETQRNKGNFPGRFSGRQFSNSRSEMNVSTLELGDSALYLCASSSRDRGLGEQYFGPGTRLTVT.

This clone turned up a few times. The chain employs TRBV5-1 and TRBJ1-1, with 7 positions matching TRBD1. This CDR3 has 13 amino acids. The germline V gene has CDR1 SGHRS and CDR2 YFSETQ. With 3 bases clipped from V and 6 bases from J, the junction kept 5 bases outside the gene matches. The chain's CDR3 is CASSSDRAAEAFF. Written as DNA, the CDR3 is TGCGCCAGCAGCTCTGACAGGGCGGCTGAAGCTTTCTTT.

The gene calls are TRBV18 and TRBJ1-2; 8 positions match TRBD1. Germline V gene sequence: CDR1 KGHSH, CDR2 LQKENI. CDR3 size: 13 residues. V dropped 5 bases and J dropped 7; count of bases not matched to a gene: 6. The CDR3 sequence: CASSLLDRGGYTF. The CDR3 nucleotides are TGTGCCAGCTCATTACTTGACAGGGGTGGCTACACCTTC.

This chain joins TRBV10-1 and TRBJ2-5, with unresolved D. This CDR3 is 17 amino acids long. Germline-derived CDR1 and CDR2 are WNHNN and SYGVQD (reference sequence). V lost 7 bases, J lost 1 base, and 22 bases lay in between. The CDR3 DNA sequence: TGCGCCAGCATATGGCCCTACGGGTTTCCCCTCCAAGAGACCCAGTACTTC. This encodes CASIWPYGFPLQETQYF.

This chain uses TRBV7-3 with TRBJ2-2; TRBD2 is a possible D gene (6 bases). CDR3 size: 15 residues. Looked up from germline, CDR1 is SGHTA and CDR2 is FQGTGA. V lost 2 bases, J lost 3 bases, and 10 bases lay in between. Written as DNA, the CDR3 is TGTGCCAGCAGCTTAGCGGGGCAAGACACCGGGGAGCTGTTTTTT. It yields the protein CASSLAGQDTGELFF.

This clone was counted once. As DNA, the CDR3 is TGTGCCAGCAGCCTAGACCCTTACTCTGGCTACACCTTC. Translating gives CASSLDPYSGYTF. The gene calls are TRBV5-4 and TRBJ1-2; D is undetermined. This CDR3 is 13 amino acids long. CDR1 and CDR2 from the germline V gene are SGHNT and YYREEE (reference sequence). V lost 4 bases and J lost 7, with 14 bases in between.

The chain couples TRBV10-3 to TRBJ2-7, with a weak D call TRBD2 (7 bases). The V end was cut by 8 bases, the J end by 2 bases, with 13 bases between. This CDR3 spans 13 amino acids. In germline, CDR1 is ENHRY, CDR2 SYGVKD. In DNA, the CDR3 is TGTGCCATCGGGGGGGACACAACCTACGAGCAGTACTTC. Its translation is CAIGGDTTYEQYF.

The CDR3 loop reads CASRLNSGGTNEKLFF. CDR3 coding DNA: TGTGCCAGCAGACTAAATTCAGGGGGGACTAATGAAAAACTGTTTTTT. J is TRBJ1-4 and V is TRBV27, with TRBD1 matching 7 bases. The ends lost 6 bases at V and 2 bases at J; junction bases unmatched: 9. The CDR3 sequence is 16 residues long. Germline V CDR1 and CDR2: MNHEY, SMNVEV (reference sequence).

The chain couples TRBV5-6 to TRBJ2-4, with a weak D call TRBD1 (8 bases). This CDR3 is built from 16 residues. V was pared by 0 bases and J by 4 bases, with 14 bases between. The germline V gene has CDR1 SGHDT and CDR2 YYEEEE. The CDR3 loop reads CASSLANRGGKNIQYF. DNA for the CDR3: TGTGCCAGCAGCTTGGCGAACAGGGGGGGAAAAAACATTCAGTACTTC.

The chain combines TRBV6-1 with TRBJ2-3, with D unclear. Trimming took off 4 bases at V and 4 bases at J, with 9 bases between the two ends. Germline values: CDR1 MNHNS, CDR2 SASEGT. CDR3 length: 13 residues. The CDR3 here is CASSAAAPDTQYF. The CDR3 nucleotides are TGTGCCAGCAGTGCGGCGGCACCAGATACGCAGTATTTT.

The V gene is TRBV27, the J gene TRBJ1-2, with TRBD1 identical over 7 bases. CDR1 MNHEY and CDR2 SMNVEV come from the germline V gene (reference sequence). The CDR3 runs 19 residues. Trimming cost V 0 bases and J 2 bases; bases outside gene matches: 15. CDR3 residues: CASSLSQGVTGKGNYGYTF. The CDR3 nucleotides read TGTGCCAGCAGTTTATCGCAGGGGGTGACAGGGAAGGGGAACTATGGCTACACCTTC.

CDR3 loop: CASSVGLASYNEQFF. The CDR3 DNA follows: TGTGCCAGCAGCGTAGGACTAGCCTCCTACAATGAGCAGTTCTTC. V usage is TRBV7-8 and J usage is TRBJ2-1; 8 bases match TRBD2. CDR1 is SGHVS and CDR2 is FQNEAQ in the germline V gene. The CDR3 contains 15 residues. V lost 5 bases, J lost 0 bases, and 3 bases stayed unmatched. Drawing the rest from reference TRBV7-8 and TRBJ2-1, the complete variable domain is GAGVSQSPRYKVAKRGQDVALRCDPISGHVSLFWYQQALGQGPEFLTYFQNEAQLDKSGLPSDRFFAERPEGSVSTLKIQRTQQEDSAVYLCASSVGLASYNEQFFGPGTRLTVL.

For the CDR3, the DNA is TGTGCCAGCAGCGACCAGGGGGCGGGAGAGACCCAGTACTTC. It translates to CASSDQGAGETQYF. The rearrangement uses TRBV7-9 and TRBJ2-5; 8 nucleotides match TRBD1. V lost 5 bases, J lost 4 bases, and 6 bases stayed unmatched. The CDR3 covers 14 residues. CDR1 is SEHNR and CDR2 is FQNEAQ in the germline V gene (reference sequence). The complete variable domain, with remaining parts taken from reference TRBV7-9 and TRBJ2-5, reads DTGVSQNPRHKITKRGQNVTFRCDPISEHNRLYWYRQTLGQGPEFLTYFQNEAQLEKSRLLSDRFSAERPKGSFSTLEIQRTEQGDSAMYLCASSDQGAGETQYFGPGTRLLVL.

This chain connects TRBV2 to TRBJ2-2, with 9 nucleotides matching TRBD2. From germline, CDR1 is SNHLY and CDR2 FYNNEI. The CDR3 spans 15 residues. The V gene end was trimmed by 11 bases and the J gene end by 2 bases; junction bases not matched to a gene: 9. The CDR3 spells CAAERLAENTGELFF. DNA of the CDR3: TGTGCCGCGGAGAGACTAGCGGAAAACACCGGGGAGCTGTTTTTT.

This CDR3 is CASSADRGLGYTF. DNA for the CDR3: TGTGCCAGCAGCGCTGACAGGGGCCTCGGCTACACCTTC. The V gene is TRBV9, the J gene TRBJ1-2, with 8 bases fitting TRBD1. Germline assignment: CDR1 SGDLS and CDR2 YYNGEE. V lost 3 bases and J lost 8; bases outside the gene matches: 6. The CDR3 has 13 amino acids.

This sequence joins TRBV7-9 and TRBJ1-1; D is possibly TRBD1 (6 bases). Germline CDR1 reads SEHNR; CDR2 reads FQNEAQ (reference sequence). V was shortened by 1 base and J by 1 base, with 7 bases between the two germline ends. The CDR3 runs 14 residues. Written as DNA, the CDR3 is TGTGCCAGCAGCTTAGAGGGGGAGAACACTGAAGCTTTCTTT. It encodes CASSLEGENTEAFF.

Only one count was recorded for this clone. The rearrangement links TRBV2 to TRBJ1-2; D unclear. Germline V gene sequence: CDR1 SNHLY, CDR2 FYNNEI. This CDR3 region has 13 residues. Trimming cost V 3 bases and J 4 bases, with 9 bases left between them. CDR3 nucleotide sequence: TGTGCCAGCAGTGAGTTGGTCAGCTATGGCTACACCTTC. It is translated as CASSELVSYGYTF.

V gene TRBV2 combines with J gene TRBJ1-1, with no clear D. The CDR3 contains 14 residues. The germline V gene has CDR1 SNHLY and CDR2 FYNNEI. Trimming took 3 bases from V and 6 from J, leaving 14 bases between them. The CDR3 protein is CASSDSRRSAEAFF. The CDR3 bases are TGTGCCAGCAGTGATAGTAGGAGGTCGGCTGAAGCTTTCTTT.

The rearrangement joins TRBV7-9 to TRBJ2-2; TRBD1 might be the D (6 bases). The germline V gene encodes CDR1 SEHNR and CDR2 FQNEAQ (reference sequence). The CDR3 sequence is 17 residues long. Trimming took 4 bases from V and 6 from J, leaving 21 bases between them. The DNA of the CDR3 is TGTGCCAGCAGCTCCCAGCCGGGACACACCGGCGCCGGGGAGCTGTTTTTT. It translates to CASSSQPGHTGAGELFF.

The chain has TRBV6-5 and TRBJ2-7, with a weak D call TRBD2 (6 bases). V was clipped by 8 bases and J by 1 base, with 15 bases between them. The CDR3 consists of 14 residues. Germline V gene lookup returns CDR1 MNHEY and CDR2 SVGAGI. CDR3 DNA: TGTGCCAGCGGGCGCGGGGTACGGTCCTACGAGCAGTACTTC. It encodes CASGRGVRSYEQYF.